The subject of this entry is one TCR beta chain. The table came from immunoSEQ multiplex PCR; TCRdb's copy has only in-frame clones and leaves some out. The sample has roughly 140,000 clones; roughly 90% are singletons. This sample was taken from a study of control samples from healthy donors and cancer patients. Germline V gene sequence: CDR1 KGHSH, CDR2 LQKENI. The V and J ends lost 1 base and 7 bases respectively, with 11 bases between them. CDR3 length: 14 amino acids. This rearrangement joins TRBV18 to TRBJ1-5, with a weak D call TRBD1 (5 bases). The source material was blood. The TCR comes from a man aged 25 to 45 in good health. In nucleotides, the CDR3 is TGTGCCAGCTCACCACAAAGGGACGGCCAGCCCCAGCATTTT. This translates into CASSPQRDGQPQHF.